These 27 T cell receptor beta chains originate from one sample sequenced in a study of vaccination and CD4 T cells after COVID-19. As to treatment: roughly 11-day PBMC culture with coronavirus spike peptide pools or control peptides (ViraFEST assay). Cultured CD4+ T-cell DNA underwent Oncomine TCR Beta short-read sequencing. TCRdb recomputed calls from the PCR reads with MiXCR, one row per CDR3 protein. Of approximately 15,000 distinct CDR3 sequences in the sample, around 38% were seen once. Their antigen targets remain unknown. The sample consisted of CD4+ T cells from blood, cultured in vitro. The origin of the receptors is a human donor who had recovered from COVID-19.

The CDR3 DNA reads TGCAGTGCTAGGAGGGACTCCCCTCAGCCCCAGCATTTT. It is translated as CSARRDSPQPQHF. This sequence joins TRBV20-1 and TRBJ1-5; D possibly corresponds to TRBD1 (5 bases). Trimming cost V 3 bases and J 6 bases, with 12 bases left between them. Looked up from germline, CDR1 is DFQATT and CDR2 is SNEGSKA (reference sequence). The CDR3 is 13 residues long.

The chain has TRBV28 and TRBJ1-5; TRBD1 is a possible D gene (6 bases). V lost 7 bases, J lost 6 bases, and 19 bases lay in between. CDR1 and CDR2 (germline): MDHEN, SYDVKM. The CDR3 spans 15 residues. CDR3 region: CASTTPRGLSQPQHF. The DNA for the CDR3 is TGTGCCAGCACTACTCCCCGGGGGCTGAGTCAGCCCCAGCATTTT. Filled out from reference TRBV28 and TRBJ1-5, the complete variable domain reads DVKVTQSSRYLVKRTGEKVFLECVQDMDHENMFWYRQDPGLGLRLIYFSYDVKMKEKGDIPEGYSVSREKKERFSLILESASTNQTSMYLCASTTPRGLSQPQHFGDGTRLSIL.

The chain combines TRBV12-3 or TRBV12-4 with TRBJ1-1; 7 nucleotides align to TRBD1. CDR3 size: 14 residues. V was pared by 6 bases and J by 1 base, with 5 bases of the junction left unmatched. CDR3 sequence: CASRPRTGNTEAFF. Here the CDR3 DNA reads TGTGCCAGCAGACCGAGGACAGGGAACACTGAAGCTTTCTTT.

The chain links TRBV28 to TRBJ1-5; 7 positions match TRBD1. V trimming: 4 bases; J trimming: 5 bases; junction bases outside the gene matches: 11. The CDR3 has 16 residues. Germline V gene data show CDR1 as MDHEN and CDR2 as SYDVKM. CDR3 loop: CASSSKNRGSHQPQHF. The CDR3 bases are TGTGCCAGCAGTTCTAAAAACAGGGGATCCCATCAGCCCCAGCATTTT.

V is TRBV6-2 or TRBV6-3 and J is TRBJ1-1, with D perhaps TRBD1 (6 bases). Germline V lookup: CDR1 MNHEY, CDR2 SVGEGT. Trimming stripped 5 bases from V and 8 bases from J, with 12 bases between. This CDR3 contains 12 residues. CDR3 protein: CASSDPGQEAFF. CDR3 bases: TGTGCCAGCAGTGATCCCGGACAGGAAGCTTTCTTT.

The gene calls are TRBV5-1 and TRBJ2-7, with D possibly being TRBD1 (6 bases). CDR1 SGHRS and CDR2 YFSETQ come from the germline V gene. Trimming removed 6 bases from V and 6 bases from J, with 16 bases in between. The CDR3 runs 13 residues. The chain's CDR3 is CASTNQGSREQYF. DNA of the CDR3: TGCGCCAGCACGAATCAGGGGTCCCGCGAGCAGTACTTC.

This clonotype was recorded a few times. The V gene is TRBV7-3, the J gene TRBJ1-2, with D unclear. The CDR3 has 13 amino acids. Germline CDR1 SGHTA, CDR2 FQGTGA. The V end was cut by 4 bases, the J end by 2 bases, with 8 bases between. CDR3 in amino acids: CASSSSGNYGYTF. CDR3 nucleotides: TGTGCCAGCAGCTCTTCCGGGAACTATGGCTACACCTTC. The full variable domain, its missing parts supplied by reference TRBV7-3 and TRBJ1-2, is GAGVSQTPSNKVTEKGKYVELRCDPISGHTALYWYRQSLGQGPEFLIYFQGTGAADDSGLPNDRFFAVRPEGSVSTLKIQRTERGDSAVYLCASSSSGNYGYTFGSGTRLTVV.

This clonotype was detected a few times. The V call is TRBV2, the J call TRBJ1-1, with TRBD1 identical over 7 bases. The J segment lost 8 bases and the V segment lost 4 bases, leaving 13 bases of the junction unmatched. The CDR3 is made up of 15 amino acids. Germline CDR1 reads SNHLY; CDR2 reads FYNNEI. CDR3 DNA sequence: TGTGCCAGCAGTGCACGGGTACAGGGGAAGGTCGAAGCTTTCTTT. Protein sequence: CASSARVQGKVEAFF.

This clonotype appeared a few times. The CDR3 protein is CASSASTGVETQYF. The CDR3, as DNA: TGTGCCAGCAGTGCCTCAACAGGGGTGGAGACCCAGTACTTC. The rearrangement joins TRBV6-2 or TRBV6-3 to TRBJ2-5; 7 nucleotides agree with TRBD1. This CDR3 is 14 amino acids long. The germline V gene has CDR1 MNHEY and CDR2 SVGEGT. The V segment lost 5 bases and the J segment 5 bases; nucleotides outside the gene matches: 8.

This rearrangement joins TRBV7-6 to TRBJ2-3; D not certain. This CDR3 has 13 amino acids. Per the germline V gene, CDR1 is SGHVS and CDR2 is FNYEAQ. V lost 4 bases and J 2 bases, leaving 7 bases between the germline ends. The CDR3: CASSSRTTDTQYF. Written as DNA, the CDR3 is TGTGCCAGCAGCTCGCGGACCACAGATACGCAGTATTTT.

The rearrangement joins TRBV19 to TRBJ1-5, with no clear D. Per germline, CDR1 LNHDA and CDR2 SQIVND (reference sequence). The V gene lost 5 bases and the J gene lost 4 bases, with 15 bases spanning the gap. The length of the CDR3 is 15 residues. CDR3 sequence (DNA): TGTGCCAGTAGTGTTCTGCGTCACCGAAATCAGCCCCAGCATTTT. It codes for CASSVLRHRNQPQHF.

This clonotype was detected once. The chain employs TRBV10-3 and TRBJ1-4; 9 bases agree with TRBD1. Germline CDR1 is ENHRY and CDR2 is SYGVKD. Trimming took 5 bases from V and 7 from J; bases not matched to a gene: 5. This CDR3 spans 14 amino acids. Here the CDR3 DNA reads TGTGCCATCAGTAGGGACAGGGCGGGTGAAAAACTGTTTTTT. Translating it yields CAISRDRAGEKLFF.

This clonotype was picked up a small number of times. The V call is TRBV7-9, the J call TRBJ2-2; TRBD2 matches at 12 bases. CDR1 is SEHNR, CDR2 FQNEAQ, per germline (reference sequence). V lost 0 bases, J lost 5 bases, and 7 bases stayed unmatched. This CDR3 region has 18 residues. DNA for the CDR3: TGTGCCAGCAGCTTAGCCCCCCTAGCGGGAGGGCCAACCGGGGAGCTGTTTTTT. It specifies CASSLAPLAGGPTGELFF.

This rearrangement joins TRBV7-3 to TRBJ2-7; 8 positions agree with TRBD2. The ends lost 2 bases at V and 7 bases at J; junction bases unmatched: 7. The CDR3 extends over 14 amino acids. The germline CDR1 and CDR2 sequences are SGHTA and FQGTGA. The CDR3 loop reads CASSLGAGASEQYF. As DNA, the CDR3 is TGTGCCAGCAGCTTAGGAGCGGGAGCAAGTGAGCAGTACTTC.

This clonotype was detected only once. The chain links TRBV9 to TRBJ2-1, with 13 bases lining up with TRBD2. The trim removed 0 bases at V and 8 bases at J, leaving 8 bases unmatched. From germline, CDR1 is SGDLS and CDR2 YYNGEE. The CDR3 runs 17 residues. CDR3 nucleotide sequence: TGTGCCAGCAGCGTAGGGACTAGCGGGGGCCCATACGATGAGCAGTTCTTC. This sequence encodes CASSVGTSGGPYDEQFF.

The genes are TRBV24-1 and TRBJ2-3, with 10 bases identical to TRBD2. In germline, CDR1 is KGHDR, CDR2 SFDVKD. Trimming at V came to 1 base and at J to 3 bases, leaving 3 bases not matched to a gene. The CDR3 is made up of 16 amino acids. In DNA form, the CDR3 reads TGTGCCACCAGTGATTTCCCGACTAGCGGGACAGATACGCAGTATTTT. Translating gives CATSDFPTSGTDTQYF.

The chain carries TRBV3-1 and TRBJ1-1, with D tentatively TRBD1 (6 bases). The CDR3 spans 14 residues. Per germline, CDR1 LGHDT and CDR2 YNNKEL (reference sequence). V lost 1 base and J lost 3, with 9 bases in between. CDR3 in DNA: TGTGCCAGCAGCCAAGGCGGGGGCCACACTGAAGCTTTCTTT. It codes for CASSQGGGHTEAFF.

By sample fraction, this clonotype is medium-sized. This sequence joins TRBV27 and TRBJ1-5, with 7 bases aligning to TRBD1. The J segment lost 0 bases and the V segment lost 10 bases, leaving 6 bases of the junction unmatched. The CDR3 consists of 14 residues. Germline CDR1 reads MNHEY; CDR2 reads SMNVEV (reference sequence). The CDR3 loop is CATQGQNSNQPQHF. CDR3 DNA: TGTGCCACCCAGGGACAGAATAGCAATCAGCCCCAGCATTTT.

V gene TRBV28 combines with J gene TRBJ2-4; 7 bases match TRBD2. From germline, CDR1 is MDHEN and CDR2 SYDVKM. This CDR3 is 16 amino acids long. The J segment lost 4 bases and the V segment lost 4 bases, leaving 10 bases of the junction unmatched. The CDR3 spells CASSSARLAPKNIQYF. The CDR3, as DNA: TGTGCCAGCAGTTCGGCCCGACTAGCCCCTAAAAACATTCAGTACTTC.

This clonotype has a handful of counts. This chain links TRBV20-1 with TRBJ2-5; 14 nucleotides align to TRBD2. CDR3 length equals 24 residues. Trimming at V came to 1 base and at J to 1 base, leaving 26 bases not matched to a gene. The germline CDR1 and CDR2 sequences are DFQATT and SNEGSKA (reference sequence). CDR3 loop: CSARAPRFWVEGTSGSFFQETQYF. The DNA for the CDR3 is TGCAGTGCTAGAGCCCCCCGTTTTTGGGTCGAAGGGACTAGCGGGAGTTTTTTCCAAGAGACCCAGTACTTC.

V gene TRBV6-4 combines with J gene TRBJ2-1, with a tentative D call TRBD1 (7 bases). This CDR3 comprises 12 residues. V gave up 6 bases and J gave up 7 bases, with 10 bases separating them. CDR1 and CDR2 from the germline V gene are MRHNA and SNTAGT. CDR3 region: CASSPGGNEQFF. CDR3 coding DNA: TGTGCCAGCAGCCCAGGGGGGAATGAGCAGTTCTTC.

CDR3 protein: CASSRRGLADAEQFF. CDR3 nucleotide sequence: TGTGCCAGCAGCCGAAGGGGACTAGCGGACGCTGAGCAGTTCTTC. The rearrangement links TRBV7-3 to TRBJ2-1, with 11 bases identical to TRBD2. The CDR3 has 15 amino acids. Germline assignment: CDR1 SGHTA and CDR2 FQGTGA. The V segment lost 5 bases and the J segment 9 bases; nucleotides outside the gene matches: 9.

A few counts support this clonotype. This sequence joins TRBV6-1 and TRBJ2-2, with D maybe TRBD2 (5 bases). CDR1 is MNHNS, CDR2 SASEGT, per germline. Trimming removed 8 bases at V and 4 bases at J, with 17 bases between. The CDR3 has 15 amino acids. The chain's CDR3 is CASLASPFRTGELFF. The CDR3, as DNA: TGTGCCAGCCTCGCTAGCCCATTTCGCACCGGGGAGCTGTTTTTT.

The V gene is TRBV10-1, the J gene TRBJ1-6; TRBD1 is a possible D gene (5 bases). Germline V gene sequence: CDR1 WNHNN, CDR2 SYGVQD (reference sequence). The CDR3 consists of 12 residues. The ends were cut back, 6 bases at V and 10 bases at J, with 10 bases in the middle. CDR3 DNA: TGCGCCAGCAGGGAAGGGGCCTCACCCCTCCACTTT. Its protein product is CASREGASPLHF.

The table lists this clonotype with a count of one. The chain couples TRBV20-1 to TRBJ2-1; 7 nucleotides agree with TRBD1. The ends lost 3 bases at V and 5 bases at J; junction bases unmatched: 7. The CDR3 contains 14 residues. The germline CDR1 and CDR2 sequences are DFQATT and SNEGSKA (reference sequence). The CDR3 region is CSARYRGPNNEQFF. The CDR3 DNA sequence: TGCAGTGCTAGGTATAGGGGGCCCAACAATGAGCAGTTCTTC.

V and J are TRBV5-6 and TRBJ1-1, with a weak D call TRBD1 (6 bases). Germline CDR1 SGHDT, CDR2 YYEEEE. Trimming pared 4 bases from V and 1 base from J, leaving 14 bases between. This CDR3 has 15 amino acids. For the CDR3, the DNA is TGTGCCAGCAGCCGACAGGACTACGGGAACACTGAAGCTTTCTTT. Residues: CASSRQDYGNTEAFF. Variable domain in full (rest from reference TRBV5-6 and TRBJ1-1): DAGVTQSPTHLIKTRGQQVTLRCSPKSGHDTVSWYQQALGQGPQFIFQYYEEEERQRGNFPDRFSGHQFPNYSSELNVNALLLGDSALYLCASSRQDYGNTEAFFGQGTRLTVV.

This clonotype has a handful of counts. The CDR3 spells CASSLVRQSTDTQYF. CDR3 DNA sequence: TGTGCCAGCAGCTTAGTCCGACAGAGCACAGATACGCAGTATTTT. V usage is TRBV7-2 and J usage is TRBJ2-3; D possibly corresponds to TRBD1 (5 bases). The CDR3 has 15 amino acids. Germline V CDR1 and CDR2: SGHTA, FQGNSA. Trimming removed 1 base from V and 0 bases from J, with 8 bases in between.